One sample yielded the 12 T cell receptor beta chains listed below, sequenced in a study of control samples from healthy donors and cancer patients (dated by TCRdb to about 2020). Receptors were amplified or captured by the immunoSEQ multiplex PCR assay. This is the immuneACCESS table as TCRdb keeps it, with only in-frame sequences that have V and J called. A part of the clones is gone; compared with another copy, unresolved V genes explain less than half, and the rest is unexplained. The sample records roughly 200,000 clones, roughly 94% of which are singletons. The ten top clones hold about 1.6% of the sample. Sequenced: blood. Source of these receptors: a man aged 50 to 60 in good health.

Remarks on this clone: One junction end disagrees with the germline gene, perhaps due to a read error. The chain is built from TRBV18 and TRBJ1-1, with D perhaps TRBD1 (5 bases). The CDR3 spans 14 residues. Germline CDR1 and CDR2: KGHSH and LQKENI. The CDR3 DNA sequence: TGTGCCAGCTCACCGCCCGCAGGGAACGCTGAAGCTTTCTTT. Protein product: CASSPPAGNAEAFF.

CDR3 in DNA: TGTGCCAGCAGCTTGGTGGCGGCAGATACGCAGTATTTT. Protein: CASSLVAADTQYF. V usage is TRBV5-4 and J usage is TRBJ2-3; D is uncertain. The CDR3 has 13 amino acids. Trimming took off 0 bases at V and 4 bases at J, with 6 bases between the two ends. Per the germline V gene, CDR1 is SGHNT and CDR2 is YYREEE (reference sequence).

The chain employs TRBV19 and TRBJ1-1, with TRBD1 matching 9 bases. This CDR3 contains 12 residues. The V gene's germline CDR1 is LNHDA and CDR2 SQIVND (reference sequence). The junction had 3 bases not matched to a gene; V was cut back by 6 bases and J by 7 bases. This chain's CDR3 is CASRGTGLEAFF. The CDR3 coding sequence is TGTGCCAGTAGGGGGACAGGGCTTGAAGCTTTCTTT.

V and J are TRBV30 and TRBJ1-2, with D perhaps TRBD1 (5 bases). Germline CDR1 and CDR2: GTSNPN and SVGIG (reference sequence). The CDR3 runs to 16 residues. Trimming took off 8 bases at V and 0 bases at J, with 22 bases between the two ends. Here the CDR3 DNA reads TGTGCCCACATTCCGGGACTAGGGTTTTCTAACTATGGCTACACCTTC. It is translated as CAHIPGLGFSNYGYTF.

The chain uses TRBV18 and TRBJ2-2; D ambiguous. V lost 3 bases and J lost 1, with 15 bases in between. Germline V gene data show CDR1 as KGHSH and CDR2 as LQKENI. This CDR3 spans 17 amino acids. The CDR3 DNA follows: TGTGCCAGCTCACCGGTGCAGAACAGCCTGAACACCGGGGAGCTGTTTTTT. Amino acid sequence: CASSPVQNSLNTGELFF.

V and J are TRBV28 and TRBJ1-2; the D is unclear. The CDR3 length is 12 residues. CDR1 and CDR2 from the germline V gene are MDHEN and SYDVKM. The V end lost 2 bases, the J end lost 5 bases, and 6 bases lay between the germline ends. The CDR3, as DNA: TGTGCCAGCAGTTTACAGAAATATGGCTACACCTTC. Translating gives CASSLQKYGYTF.

The chain employs TRBV3-1 (or the pseudogene TRBV3-2) and TRBJ2-3; D might be TRBD2 (6 bases). Trimming stripped 1 base from V and 1 base from J, with 9 bases between. Germline loops: CDR1 LGHDT, CDR2 YNNKEL (reference sequence). The CDR3 is 15 amino acids. The DNA of the CDR3 is TGTGCCAGCAGCCAAGGGGGGGACCGCACAGATACGCAGTATTTT. It specifies CASSQGGDRTDTQYF.

This rearrangement joins TRBV28 to TRBJ1-2, with 7 bases that match TRBD1. CDR3 length: 16 residues. V lost 3 bases, J lost 4 bases, and 11 bases stayed unmatched. The V gene's germline CDR1 is MDHEN and CDR2 SYDVKM. The CDR3 loop is CASSFWNPGQSYGYTF. CDR3 nucleotide sequence: TGTGCCAGCAGTTTCTGGAACCCGGGACAGTCCTATGGCTACACCTTC.

This sequence joins TRBV2 and TRBJ2-5; 8 nucleotides agree with TRBD1. The CDR3 runs to 14 residues. V lost 3 bases to trimming and J lost 3 bases; unmatched junction nucleotides: 3. Germline-derived CDR1 and CDR2 are SNHLY and FYNNEI. CDR3 in DNA: TGTGCCAGCAGTGACCCGACAGGGGAAGAGACCCAGTACTTC. Protein product: CASSDPTGEETQYF.

The chain carries TRBV7-9 and TRBJ2-3, with 7 nucleotides matching TRBD2. The CDR3 loop spans 17 amino acids. Germline assignment: CDR1 SEHNR and CDR2 FQNEAQ (reference sequence). J gave up 0 bases and V 3 bases, and 9 bases lay outside the gene matches. The CDR3 sequence is CASSLGRGVTSTDTQYF. CDR3 coding DNA: TGTGCCAGCAGCTTGGGGAGGGGAGTCACGAGCACAGATACGCAGTATTTT.

The rearrangement uses TRBV11-1 and TRBJ2-3; the D call may be TRBD1 or TRBD2 (6 bases each). The germline CDR1 and CDR2 sequences are SGHAT and FQDESV (reference sequence). V lost 6 bases and J 2 bases, leaving 15 bases between the germline ends. CDR3 length: 15 amino acids. The chain's CDR3 is CASSVRGVLTDTQYF. CDR3 coding DNA: TGTGCCAGCAGTGTGAGGGGGGTGCTCACAGATACGCAGTATTTT.

The rearrangement joins TRBV9 to TRBJ1-6; 8 nucleotides match TRBD1. Germline values: CDR1 SGDLS, CDR2 YYNGEE. V dropped 4 bases and J dropped 10; count of bases not matched to a gene: 16. The CDR3 runs to 17 residues. CDR3 in amino acids: CASSPRAPGGARSPLHF. CDR3 DNA: TGTGCCAGCAGCCCACGCGCTCCAGGGGGCGCCCGGTCACCCCTCCACTTT.